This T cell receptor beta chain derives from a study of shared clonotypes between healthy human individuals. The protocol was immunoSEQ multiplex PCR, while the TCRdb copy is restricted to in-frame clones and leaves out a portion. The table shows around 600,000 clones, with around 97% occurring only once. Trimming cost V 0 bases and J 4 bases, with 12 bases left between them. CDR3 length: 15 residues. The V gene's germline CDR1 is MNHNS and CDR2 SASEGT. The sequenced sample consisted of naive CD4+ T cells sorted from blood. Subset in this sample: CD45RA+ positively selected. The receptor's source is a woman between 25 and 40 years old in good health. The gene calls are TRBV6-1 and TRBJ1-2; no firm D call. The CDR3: CASSEAASGRYGYTF. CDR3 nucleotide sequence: TGTGCCAGCAGTGAAGCAGCGTCGGGCCGCTATGGCTACACCTTC.